The clone carrying this TCR beta chain was detected once. This entry comes from a study of T cell changes during pregnancy in multiple sclerosis. Method: immunoSEQ multiplex PCR; TCRdb's copy keeps in-frame clones and lacks some. Among approximately 40,000 clones listed, approximately 96% were seen once. The V and J ends lost 2 bases and 5 bases, in that order; junction bases with no gene match: 8. This CDR3 spans 17 amino acids. Germline V gene sequence: CDR1 SGHAT, CDR2 FQNNGV. The chain recombines TRBV11-2 with TRBJ2-5; 13 bases match TRBD2. This TCR derives from a female donor with multiple sclerosis, enrolled in a pregnancy study. The sample consisted of peripheral blood, taken in the second trimester of pregnancy. CDR3 bases: TGTGCCAGCAGCTTACACGGACTAGCGGGAGAGGTGGAGACCCAGTACTTC. Protein product: CASSLHGLAGEVETQYF. Full variable domain (outside the CDR3, taken from reference TRBV11-2 and TRBJ2-5): EAGVAQSPRYKIIEKRQSVAFWCNPISGHATLYWYQQILGQGPKLLIQFQNNGVVDDSQLPKDRFSAERLKGVDSTLKIQPAKLEDSAVYLCASSLHGLAGEVETQYFGPGTRLLVL.